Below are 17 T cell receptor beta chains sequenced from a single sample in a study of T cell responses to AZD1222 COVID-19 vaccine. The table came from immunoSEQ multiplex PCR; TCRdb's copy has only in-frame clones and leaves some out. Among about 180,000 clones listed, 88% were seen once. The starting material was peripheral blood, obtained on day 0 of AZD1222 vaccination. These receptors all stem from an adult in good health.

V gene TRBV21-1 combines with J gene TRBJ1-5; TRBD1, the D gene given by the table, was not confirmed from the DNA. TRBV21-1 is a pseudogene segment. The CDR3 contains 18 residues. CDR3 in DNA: TGTGCCAGCAGACAGGTCAGGGTCCGGGTGGGTAGCAATCAGCCCCAGCATTTT. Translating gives CASRQVRVRVGSNQPQHF.

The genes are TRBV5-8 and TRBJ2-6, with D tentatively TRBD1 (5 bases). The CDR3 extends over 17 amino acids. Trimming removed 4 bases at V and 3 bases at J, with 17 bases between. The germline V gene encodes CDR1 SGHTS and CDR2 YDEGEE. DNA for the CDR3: TGTGCCAGCAGCGACAGTAGTTCCTCGGGTGGGGCCAACGTCCTGACTTTC. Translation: CASSDSSSSGGANVLTF.

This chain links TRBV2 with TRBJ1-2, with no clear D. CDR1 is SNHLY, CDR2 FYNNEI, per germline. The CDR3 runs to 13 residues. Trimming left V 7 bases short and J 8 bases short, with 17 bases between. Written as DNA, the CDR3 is TGTGCCAGCACCCTCGCTCCAACAAGGGGCTACACCTTC. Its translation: CASTLAPTRGYTF.

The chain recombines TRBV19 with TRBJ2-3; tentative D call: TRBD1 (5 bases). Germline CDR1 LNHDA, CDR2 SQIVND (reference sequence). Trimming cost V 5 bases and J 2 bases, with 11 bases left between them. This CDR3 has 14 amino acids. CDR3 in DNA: TGTGCCAGTAGTGGGCAGGGTTACACAGATACGCAGTATTTT. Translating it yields CASSGQGYTDTQYF. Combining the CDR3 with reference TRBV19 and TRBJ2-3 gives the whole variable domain DGGITQSPKYLFRKEGQNVTLSCEQNLNHDAMYWYRQDPGQGLRLIYYSQIVNDFQKGDIAEGYSVSREKKESFPLTVTSAQKNPTAFYLCASSGQGYTDTQYFGPGTRLTVL.

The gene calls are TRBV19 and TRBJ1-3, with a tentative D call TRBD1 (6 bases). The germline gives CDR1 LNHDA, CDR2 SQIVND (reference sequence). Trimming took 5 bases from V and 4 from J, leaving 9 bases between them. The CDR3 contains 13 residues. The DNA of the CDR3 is TGTGCCAGTAGTCCCCAGGGGGGAAACACCATATATTTT. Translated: CASSPQGGNTIYF. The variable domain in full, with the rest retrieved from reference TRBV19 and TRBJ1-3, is DGGITQSPKYLFRKEGQNVTLSCEQNLNHDAMYWYRQDPGQGLRLIYYSQIVNDFQKGDIAEGYSVSREKKESFPLTVTSAQKNPTAFYLCASSPQGGNTIYFGEGSWLTVV.

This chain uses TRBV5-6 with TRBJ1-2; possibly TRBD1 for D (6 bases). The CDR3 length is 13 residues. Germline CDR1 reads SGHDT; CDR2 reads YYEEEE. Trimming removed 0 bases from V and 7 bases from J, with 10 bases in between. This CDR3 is CASSLDRVGGYTF. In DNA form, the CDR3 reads TGTGCCAGCAGCTTGGACAGGGTAGGTGGCTACACCTTC.

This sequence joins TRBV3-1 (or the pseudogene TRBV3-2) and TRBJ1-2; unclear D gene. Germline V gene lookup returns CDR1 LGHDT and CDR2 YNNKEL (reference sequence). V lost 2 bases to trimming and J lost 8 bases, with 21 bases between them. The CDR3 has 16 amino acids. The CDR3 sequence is CASSQLSRPTVEGYTF. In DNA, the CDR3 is TGTGCCAGCAGCCAACTCTCCCGCCCTACAGTAGAGGGCTACACCTTC.

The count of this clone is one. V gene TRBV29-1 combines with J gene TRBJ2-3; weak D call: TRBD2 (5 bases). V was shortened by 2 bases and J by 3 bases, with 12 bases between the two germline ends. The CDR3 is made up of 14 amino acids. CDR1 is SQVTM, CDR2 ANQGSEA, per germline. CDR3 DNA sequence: TGCAGCGTTGAACTGGTCCGGGGAACAGATACGCAGTATTTT. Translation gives CSVELVRGTDTQYF.

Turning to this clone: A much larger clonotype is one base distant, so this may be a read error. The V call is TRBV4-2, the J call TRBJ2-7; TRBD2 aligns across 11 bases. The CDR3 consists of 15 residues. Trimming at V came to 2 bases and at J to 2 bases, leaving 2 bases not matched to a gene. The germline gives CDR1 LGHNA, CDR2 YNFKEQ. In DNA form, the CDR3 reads TGTGCCAGCAGCCAAACTAGCGGGGGCCCCTACGAGCAGTACTTC. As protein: CASSQTSGGPYEQYF.

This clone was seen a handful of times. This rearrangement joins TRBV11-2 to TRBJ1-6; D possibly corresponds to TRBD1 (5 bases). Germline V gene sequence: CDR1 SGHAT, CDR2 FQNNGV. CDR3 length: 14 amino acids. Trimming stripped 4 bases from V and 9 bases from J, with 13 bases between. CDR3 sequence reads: CASSSSGTFSPLHF. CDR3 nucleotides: TGTGCCAGCAGCTCCTCCGGGACCTTTTCACCCCTCCACTTT.

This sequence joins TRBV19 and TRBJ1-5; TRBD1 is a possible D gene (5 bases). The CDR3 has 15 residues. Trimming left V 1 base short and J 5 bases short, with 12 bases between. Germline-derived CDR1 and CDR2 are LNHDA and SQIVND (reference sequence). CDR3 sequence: CASSIGQLFYQPQHF. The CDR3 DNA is TGTGCCAGTAGTATAGGACAGCTATTTTATCAGCCCCAGCATTTT.

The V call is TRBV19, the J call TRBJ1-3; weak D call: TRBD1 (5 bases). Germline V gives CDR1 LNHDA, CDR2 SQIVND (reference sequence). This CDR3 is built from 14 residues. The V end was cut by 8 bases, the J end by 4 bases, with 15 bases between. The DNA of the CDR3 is TGTGCCAGTGCCTTGACAGCTTTGGGAAACACCATATATTTT. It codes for CASALTALGNTIYF.

The CDR3 sequence is CASSSTGGAPYEQYF. The CDR3 nucleotides read TGCGCCAGCAGCTCTACAGGGGGCGCTCCCTACGAGCAGTACTTC. V and J are TRBV5-1 and TRBJ2-7; 9 bases are shared with TRBD1. Germline trimming cut 3 bases from V and 2 bases from J; bases unmatched to any gene: 6. The CDR3 length is 15 residues. Germline CDR1 and CDR2: SGHRS and YFSETQ.

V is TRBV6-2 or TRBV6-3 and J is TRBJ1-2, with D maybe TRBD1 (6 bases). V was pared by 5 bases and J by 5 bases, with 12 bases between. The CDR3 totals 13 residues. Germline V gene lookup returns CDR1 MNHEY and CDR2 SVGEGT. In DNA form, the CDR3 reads TGTGCCAGCAGTCCAGGGGAAAATTATGGCTACACCTTC. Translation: CASSPGENYGYTF.

The CDR3 sequence: CASSPDTGGNTIYF. CDR3 sequence (DNA): TGTGCCAGCTCACCAGACACAGGAGGAAACACCATATATTTT. This chain links TRBV18 with TRBJ1-3; a weak D match, TRBD1 (5 bases). The V end lost 2 bases, the J end lost 4 bases, and 9 bases lay between the germline ends. This CDR3 is 14 amino acids long. Germline CDR1 KGHSH, CDR2 LQKENI.

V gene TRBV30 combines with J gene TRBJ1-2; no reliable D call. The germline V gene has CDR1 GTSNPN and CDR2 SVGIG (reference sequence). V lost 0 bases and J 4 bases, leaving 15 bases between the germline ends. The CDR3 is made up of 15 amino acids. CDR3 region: CAWSVVGIGSYGYTF. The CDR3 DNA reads TGTGCCTGGAGTGTAGTCGGGATCGGGAGCTATGGCTACACCTTC.

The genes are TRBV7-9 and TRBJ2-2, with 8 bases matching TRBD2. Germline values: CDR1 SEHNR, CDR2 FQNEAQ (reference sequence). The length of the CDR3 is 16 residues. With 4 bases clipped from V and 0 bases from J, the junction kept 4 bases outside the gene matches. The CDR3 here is CASSSGGGSNTGELFF. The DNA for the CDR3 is TGTGCCAGCAGCTCCGGGGGGGGCTCGAACACCGGGGAGCTGTTTTTT.